The sequence of this T cell receptor beta chain was determined in a study of blood T cell repertoires in COVID-19. Overall study context: Samples taken during acute and convalescent COVID-19 were collected in the United States, Italy and Spain. T cells, B-cell-depleted T cells, or PBMCs supplied cDNA or gDNA.

The germline gives CDR1 MNHEY, CDR2 SVGAGI. The CDR3 loop spans 14 amino acids. The V end was cut by 0 bases, the J end by 1 base, with 6 bases between. Either two negative PCRs, clearance, or symptom resolution qualified Cohort 3 donors as recovered. In the source study's methods: Estimation of nucleated cell counts was performed using reference gene primer amplification. Here immunoSEQ multiplex PCR was the method, and the copy in TCRdb shows in-frame clones only, minus some. V, J and clone size are those of that table, while D and trimming were read from the DNA. Among more than 250,000 clones, 70% to 90% were seen once, and the ten largest hold about 10%.

Sequenced: PBMCs or T cells enriched from blood (not recorded which). This sequence joins TRBV6-5 and TRBJ1-1; D uncertain. The clonotype was recovered from a woman between 18 and 30 years old who had recovered from COVID-19. This CDR3 reads CASSYSQKNTEAFF. The CDR3, as DNA: TGTGCCAGCAGTTACTCACAGAAGAACACTGAAGCTTTCTTT.